Each of the 2 T cell receptor beta chains below was sequenced from the same sample in a study of T cells after yellow fever vaccination. TCRdb passed the 5' RACE reads through MiXCR, listing each CDR3 protein once. Of 250,000 or so distinct CDR3 sequences in the sample, 5.5% to 8.5% were seen once. The source material was CD4+ T cells sorted from PBMCs, sampled on the day of the yellow fever booster vaccination. The source is a man aged 25-40 years who received the YFV17D yellow fever vaccine.

This clonotype was counted ten times or more. The chain couples TRBV29-1 to TRBJ2-2; D possibly corresponds to TRBD2 (5 bases). From germline, CDR1 is SQVTM and CDR2 ANQGSEA. V lost 5 bases, J lost 1 base, and 14 bases lay in between. This CDR3 comprises 15 residues. CDR3 sequence (DNA): TGCAGCGTTCTGCCCGCGGGCGTGAACACCGGGGAGCTGTTTTTT. It codes for CSVLPAGVNTGELFF.

This clonotype was seen more than once but under ten times. The J gene is TRBJ2-7, the V gene TRBV10-3, with D possibly being TRBD1 (6 bases). From germline, CDR1 is ENHRY and CDR2 SYGVKD. Trimming took off 9 bases at V and 5 bases at J, with 17 bases between the two ends. There are 13 residues in the CDR3. CDR3 in amino acids: CAISQGNSDEQYF. In DNA, the CDR3 is TGTGCCATTTCACAGGGAAACAGCGACGAGCAGTACTTC.